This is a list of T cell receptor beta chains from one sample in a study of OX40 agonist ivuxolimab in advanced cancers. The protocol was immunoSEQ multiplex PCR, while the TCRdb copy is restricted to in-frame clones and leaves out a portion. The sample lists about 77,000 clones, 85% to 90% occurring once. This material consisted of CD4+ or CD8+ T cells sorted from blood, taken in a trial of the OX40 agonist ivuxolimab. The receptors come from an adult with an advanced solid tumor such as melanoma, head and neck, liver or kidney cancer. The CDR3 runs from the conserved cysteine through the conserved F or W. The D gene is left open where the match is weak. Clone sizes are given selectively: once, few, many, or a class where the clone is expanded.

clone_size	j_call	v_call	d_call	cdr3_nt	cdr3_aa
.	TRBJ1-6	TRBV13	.	TGTGCCAGCAGCTTATCTCCCGGCAGAGGAGATTCACCCCTCCACTTT	CASSLSPGRGDSPLHF
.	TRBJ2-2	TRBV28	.	TGTGCCAGCAGGCGACAGGACTACACCGGGGAGCTGTTTTTT	CASRRQDYTGELFF
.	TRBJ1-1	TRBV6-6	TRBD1	TGTGCCAGCATCTATGGGGACAGGGGGCGAGCTTTCTTT	CASIYGDRGRAFF
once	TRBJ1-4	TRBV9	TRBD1	TGTGCCAGCAGCGCCGGACAGGACCTACCAACTAATGAAAAACTGTTTTTT	CASSAGQDLPTNEKLFF
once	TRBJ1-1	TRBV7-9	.	TGTGCCAGCAACCCGGGGGAGACAGGCCCGCATGAAGCTTTCTTT	CASNPGETGPHEAFF
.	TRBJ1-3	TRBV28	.	TGTGCCAGCAGTTTCAACGGAAACACCATATATTTT	CASSFNGNTIYF
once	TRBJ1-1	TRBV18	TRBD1	TGTGCCAGCTCACCACAGGGGGCGGCCCGGAACACTGAAGCTTTCTTT	CASSPQGAARNTEAFF
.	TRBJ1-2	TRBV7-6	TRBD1	TGTGCCAGCAGCTCCCAAGCAGGGACAGGGGGCTACACCTTC	CASSSQAGTGGYTF
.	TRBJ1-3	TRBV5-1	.	TGCGCCAGCAGCCCGGGGAATGTCCTTTTTTCTGGAAACACCATATATTTT	CASSPGNVLFSGNTIYF
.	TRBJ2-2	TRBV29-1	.	TGCAGCGTTGAAGCCACAGAGAAGGGACACCTAAACACCGGGGAGCTGTTTTTT	CSVEATEKGHLNTGELFF
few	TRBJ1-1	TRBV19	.	TGTGCCAGTAGTACCACTGAACTGAACACTGAAGCTTTCTTT	CASSTTELNTEAFF
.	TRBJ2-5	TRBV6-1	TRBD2	TGTGCCAGCTCATATAGCGGGAGCACCCAAGAGACCCAGTACTTC	CASSYSGSTQETQYF
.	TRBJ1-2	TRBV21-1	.	TGTGCCAGCAGCAAATTGACAGGGGGTAAGGGTATGAATGGCTACACCTTC	CASSKLTGGKGMNGYTF
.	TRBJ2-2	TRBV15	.	TGTGCCACTGGACAATTAGGGAAGGGGTTCGACACCGGGGAGCTGTTTTTT	CATGQLGKGFDTGELFF
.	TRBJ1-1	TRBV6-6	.	TGTGCCAGCAGTCCCAGGGTGAGCACTGAAGCTTTCTTT	CASSPRVSTEAFF
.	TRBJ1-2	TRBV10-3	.	TGTGCCATCAGTGGGGCCCTTGGACTAACTGGCTACACCTTC	CAISGALGLTGYTF
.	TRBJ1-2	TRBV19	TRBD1	TGTGCCAGTAGTCACATAGGGACAGGGTTTGTCTATGGCTACACCTTC	CASSHIGTGFVYGYTF
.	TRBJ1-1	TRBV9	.	TGTGCCAGCAGCCCATGGGAGGTCGTCACTGAAGCTTTCTTT	CASSPWEVVTEAFF
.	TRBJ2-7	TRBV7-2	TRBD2	TGTGCCAGCAGCTTAGCTAGCGGGGGGGCCGTGTACGAGCAGTACTTC	CASSLASGGAVYEQYF
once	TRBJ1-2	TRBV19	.	TGTGCCAGTAGTCGACAGAACTGGGCTAACTATGGCTACACCTTC	CASSRQNWANYGYTF
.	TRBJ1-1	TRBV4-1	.	TGCGCCAGCAGCCAAGAGGGGGGCAACTCGGCTGAAGCTTTCTTT	CASSQEGGNSAEAFF
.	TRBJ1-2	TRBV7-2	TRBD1	TGTGCCAGCAGCCCCGGTGAGGGGGCGTACGGCTACACCTTC	CASSPGEGAYGYTF
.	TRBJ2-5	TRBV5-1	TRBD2	TGCGCCAGCAGCTATAGCGGGGGGGCCGAAGAGACCCAGTACTTC	CASSYSGGAEETQYF
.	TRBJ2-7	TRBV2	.	TGTGCCAGCAGTGACCCTGGTTGGGGGATCGCGCAGACTAGCTCCTACGAGCAGTACTTC	CASSDPGWGIAQTSSYEQYF
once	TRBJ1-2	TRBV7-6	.	TGTGCCAGCGGCCGGCTTGCCGGGGGTTTCCCGGGGGCCGGCTACACCTTC	CASGRLAGGFPGAGYTF
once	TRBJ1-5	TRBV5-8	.	TGTGCCAGCAGCCCTACGGACGGCAATCAGCCCCAGCATTTT	CASSPTDGNQPQHF
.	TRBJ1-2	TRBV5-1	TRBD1	TGCGCCAGCAGCTTGGCGGACAGGAACTATGGCTACACCTTC	CASSLADRNYGYTF
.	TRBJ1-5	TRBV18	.	TGTGCCAGCTCACCACAGGGTAGCAATCAGCCCCAGCATTTT	CASSPQGSNQPQHF
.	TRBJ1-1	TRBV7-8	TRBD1	TGTGCCAGCAGCTTAAGCCGCAACAGGGGGATGAACACTGAAGCTTTCTTT	CASSLSRNRGMNTEAFF
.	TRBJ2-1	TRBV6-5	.	TGTGCCAGCAGTTGGGGAAATGAGCAGTTCTTC	CASSWGNEQFF
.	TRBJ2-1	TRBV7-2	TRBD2	TGTGCCAGCAGCTTAGCCGGGACTAGGGGGAATGAGCAGTTCTTC	CASSLAGTRGNEQFF
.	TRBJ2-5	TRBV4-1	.	TGCGCCAGCAGCCAGGGGGTCCTAGAGACCCAGTACTTC	CASSQGVLETQYF
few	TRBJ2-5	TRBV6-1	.	TGTGCCAGGAGCCAAGGGATCCAAGAGACCCAGTACTTC	CARSQGIQETQYF
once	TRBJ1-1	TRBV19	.	TGTGCCAGTAGTATAGATCAGCTGAACACTGAAGCTTTCTTT	CASSIDQLNTEAFF
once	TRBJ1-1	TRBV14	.	TGTGCCAGCAGCTATTTCCTCCCTTATGACAGGAGGGACACTGAAGCTTTCTTT	CASSYFLPYDRRDTEAFF
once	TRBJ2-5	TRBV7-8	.	TGTGCCAGCACCGTTGGTTGGTACCAAGAGACCCAGTACTTC	CASTVGWYQETQYF
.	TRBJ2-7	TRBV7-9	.	TGTGCCAGCAGAACCTCCGGAGGGGGCGACCCCGAGCAGTACTTC	CASRTSGGGDPEQYF
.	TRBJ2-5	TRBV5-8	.	TGTGCCAGCAGCTTGGACAGAAGGGTTTTAGAGACCCAGTACTTC	CASSLDRRVLETQYF
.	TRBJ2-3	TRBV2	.	TGTGCCAGCAGTGAAGCGCCCGGACAGTCGGCAGATACGCAGTATTTT	CASSEAPGQSADTQYF
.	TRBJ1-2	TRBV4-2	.	TGTGCCAGCAGCCAAGATAGGGGGAATGGCTACACCTTC	CASSQDRGNGYTF
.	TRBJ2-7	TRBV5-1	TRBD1	TGCGCCAGCAGCTTGGGCCCTCAGGGACAGGGTTTGGGCGAGCAGTACTTC	CASSLGPQGQGLGEQYF
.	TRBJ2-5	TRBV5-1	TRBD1	TGCGCCAGCGGGACAGGGGATAAAGAGACCCAGTACTTC	CASGTGDKETQYF
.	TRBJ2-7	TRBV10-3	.	TGTGCCATCAGTGCCCCAGGGAGCATCTCCTACGAGCAGTACTTC	CAISAPGSISYEQYF
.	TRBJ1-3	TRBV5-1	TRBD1	TGCGCCAGCAGCTTGACAGGGGCGGGAAACACCATATATTTT	CASSLTGAGNTIYF
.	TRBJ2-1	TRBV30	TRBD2	TGTGCCTGGAGCCGTAGCGGGGGGGCGGTCAATGAGCAGTTCTTC	CAWSRSGGAVNEQFF
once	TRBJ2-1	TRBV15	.	TGTGCCACCAGCAGATCCCGGGACTTTTACAATGAGCAGTTCTTC	CATSRSRDFYNEQFF
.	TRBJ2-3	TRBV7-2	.	TGTGCCAGCAGCTTAGCCAGCGGGAGCACAGATACGCAGTATTTT	CASSLASGSTDTQYF
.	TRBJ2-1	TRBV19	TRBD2	TGTGCCAGTAGTATACCTACCACTAAGGGGCTGACTAGCGGGTACAATGAGCAGTTCTTC	CASSIPTTKGLTSGYNEQFF
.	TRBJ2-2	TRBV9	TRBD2	TGTGCCAGCAGCCCCCTCGCGGGGGGCAACACCGGGGAGCTGTTTTTT	CASSPLAGGNTGELFF
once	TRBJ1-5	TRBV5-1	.	TGCGCCAGCAGCTTGGAAGGGACCAGCAATCAGCCCCAGCATTTT	CASSLEGTSNQPQHF
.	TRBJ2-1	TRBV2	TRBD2	TGTGCCAGCACGACACCCAGGACTAGCGGGACATCAGTTTACAATGAGCAGTTCTTC	CASTTPRTSGTSVYNEQFF
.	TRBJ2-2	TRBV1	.	TGCACCAGCAGCCCGGAGGTGGCCGGGGAGCTGTTTTTT	CTSSPEVAGELFF
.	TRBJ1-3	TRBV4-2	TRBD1	TGTGCCAGCAGCCAAGGGACAGGGGGAGGAAACACCATATATTTT	CASSQGTGGGNTIYF
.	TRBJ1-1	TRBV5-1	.	TGCGCCAGCAGCTTGTACCTTAAGAACACTGAAGCTTTCTTT	CASSLYLKNTEAFF
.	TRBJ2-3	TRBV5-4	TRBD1	TGTGCCAGCAGCCGCAGGGGACAGGGCCGCACAGATACGCAGTATTTT	CASSRRGQGRTDTQYF
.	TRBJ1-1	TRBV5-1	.	TGCGCCAGCCAGACCCTGACGGGGAACACTGAAGCTTTCTTT	CASQTLTGNTEAFF